These 27 T cell receptor beta chains came from one sample sequenced in a study of cytomegalovirus exposure and HLA in healthy donors. This PCR relied on a set of 60 Vbeta primers and 13 Jbeta primers. Measured with immunoSEQ multiplex PCR; TCRdb has only the in-frame clones, and not every one. Among some 210,000 clones, approximately 83% were seen once, and the ten largest hold roughly a tenth. The sample was PBMCs. The receptors stem from a woman aged 50 to 60 in good health and CMV-seropositive.

The chain couples TRBV6-5 to TRBJ1-2; TRBD1 might be the D (5 bases). Germline CDR1 MNHEY, CDR2 SVGAGI. The CDR3 is 14 amino acids. V was clipped by 5 bases and J by 7 bases, with 17 bases between them. Here the CDR3 DNA reads TGTGCCAGCAGTAGGTTCCAGGGCAAGGGTGGCTACACCTTC. Encoded protein: CASSRFQGKGGYTF.

This clone was detected once. The genes are TRBV28 and TRBJ1-1; tentative D call: TRBD1 (6 bases). Trimming shortened V by 3 bases and J by 1 base, and 12 bases separated the two germline ends. Germline values: CDR1 MDHEN, CDR2 SYDVKM. The CDR3 extends over 15 amino acids. CDR3 region: CASSLPGQQNTEAFF. The CDR3 DNA reads TGTGCCAGCAGTTTGCCGGGACAACAGAACACTGAAGCTTTCTTT.

Written as DNA, the CDR3 is TGCGCCAGCAGCACGTATTCCCGGGACCCGGGGGACGAGCAGTACTTC. It yields the protein CASSTYSRDPGDEQYF. The V gene is TRBV4-1, the J gene TRBJ2-5; possibly TRBD2 for D (6 bases). The closer fit of TRBJ2-7 to the DNA end suggests the J call may be wrong. This CDR3 is 16 amino acids long. The germline V gene encodes CDR1 MGHRA and CDR2 YSYEKL.

This clone was detected a few times. For the CDR3, the DNA is TGTGCCAGCTCACCACCCCGGGGAGGTAATGACGAAAAACTGTTTTTT. Its translation: CASSPPRGGNDEKLFF. V is TRBV18 and J is TRBJ1-4; no firm D call. CDR3 length equals 16 residues. V was trimmed by 0 bases and J by 8 bases, leaving 16 bases between them. Germline V gene lookup returns CDR1 KGHSH and CDR2 LQKENI.

The V and J genes are TRBV5-1 and TRBJ2-2; D uncertain. This CDR3 is 14 amino acids long. Germline V gives CDR1 SGHRS, CDR2 YFSETQ. The V and J ends lost 1 base and 0 bases respectively, with 4 bases between them. In DNA, the CDR3 is TGCGCCAGCAGCTTGATCTCGAACACCGGGGAGCTGTTTTTT. Its protein is CASSLISNTGELFF.

V usage is TRBV28 and J usage is TRBJ2-4, with 7 bases that match TRBD1. Losses at the gene ends were 4 bases for V and 1 base for J; bases not matched to a gene: 7. The CDR3 runs to 16 residues. Germline V gene data show CDR1 as MDHEN and CDR2 as SYDVKM. CDR3 coding DNA: TGTGCCAGCAGTTCCGGACAGGTCGTGGCCAAAAACATTCAGTACTTC. Translating it yields CASSSGQVVAKNIQYF.

The V and J genes are TRBV6-1 and TRBJ2-5; the match to TRBD1 covers 8 bases. CDR1 is MNHNS, CDR2 SASEGT, per germline. The CDR3 consists of 14 residues. The V gene end was trimmed by 3 bases and the J gene end by 5 bases; junction bases not matched to a gene: 5. Here the CDR3 DNA reads TGTGCCAGCAGTGACCAGGGGGCTTTGGAGACCCAGTACTTC. Its translation: CASSDQGALETQYF.

The chain couples TRBV5-1 to TRBJ1-1; D unresolved. Germline V gene data show CDR1 as SGHRS and CDR2 as YFSETQ. The V and J ends lost 1 base and 1 base respectively, with 11 bases between them. The CDR3 length is 15 residues. CDR3 in DNA: TGCGCCAGCAGCTTGATCAGTAACCAGAACACTGAAGCTTTCTTT. Encoded protein: CASSLISNQNTEAFF.

This clone was detected a few times. The rearrangement joins TRBV5-1 to TRBJ2-7; 9 bases align to TRBD1. This CDR3 has 14 amino acids. From germline, CDR1 is SGHRS and CDR2 YFSETQ. V dropped 0 bases and J dropped 5; count of bases not matched to a gene: 3. CDR3 protein: CASSLEQGADEQYF. DNA of the CDR3: TGCGCCAGCAGCTTGGAACAGGGGGCTGACGAGCAGTACTTC.

The gene calls are TRBV10-2 and TRBJ2-5; 11 positions match TRBD1. This CDR3 region has 16 residues. Germline CDR1 and CDR2: WSHSY and SAAADI. After removal of 5 bases from V and 1 base from J, the junction contained 6 bases not matched to a gene. CDR3 sequence: CASSLGTGGGQETQYF. The CDR3 DNA is TGCGCCAGCAGTCTCGGGACAGGGGGTGGCCAAGAGACCCAGTACTTC.

The table lists this clone with a few counts. V gene TRBV5-6 combines with J gene TRBJ1-2; D not resolved. Germline CDR1 and CDR2: SGHDT and YYEEEE. This CDR3 has 12 residues. V was trimmed by 2 bases and J by 10 bases, leaving 12 bases between them. DNA for the CDR3: TGTGCCAGCAGCTTTAGCGGTGATGACTACACCTTC. Its translation is CASSFSGDDYTF.

The count of this clone is one. The rearrangement joins TRBV7-8 to TRBJ1-6, with 11 bases fitting TRBD1. This CDR3 has 16 residues. J gave up 9 bases and V 5 bases, and 9 bases lay outside the gene matches. Germline CDR1 SGHVS, CDR2 FQNEAQ. CDR3 amino acids: CASSPTGQGGVSPLHF. CDR3 nucleotide sequence: TGTGCCAGCAGCCCAACGGGACAGGGGGGAGTTTCACCCCTCCACTTT. The whole variable domain, filled in from reference TRBV7-8 and TRBJ1-6, reads GAGVSQSPRYKVAKRGQDVALRCDPISGHVSLFWYQQALGQGPEFLTYFQNEAQLDKSGLPSDRFFAERPEGSVSTLKIQRTQQEDSAVYLCASSPTGQGGVSPLHFGNGTRLTVT.

This clone has a single count. Distinct nucleotide sequences in the sample also encode this CDR3. J is TRBJ1-2 and V is TRBV2, with 11 bases identical to TRBD1. The V segment lost 5 bases and the J segment 3 bases; nucleotides outside the gene matches: 2. This CDR3 is built from 14 residues. The germline V gene encodes CDR1 SNHLY and CDR2 FYNNEI. The CDR3 DNA sequence: TGTGCCAGCAGTCGGACAGGGGGCCACTATGGCTACACCTTC. This translates into CASSRTGGHYGYTF.

The chain uses TRBV7-3 and TRBJ2-3; tentatively, D is TRBD2 (5 bases). This CDR3 has 14 residues. The V and J ends lost 0 bases and 9 bases respectively, with 13 bases between them. Germline lookup yields CDR1 SGHTA and CDR2 FQGTGA. In DNA, the CDR3 is TGTGCCAGCAGCTTAACACTAGGATCCGGAACGCAGTATTTT. Its protein is CASSLTLGSGTQYF.

The chain is built from TRBV27 and TRBJ1-2; 10 bases map to TRBD1. The V segment lost 4 bases and the J segment 7 bases; nucleotides outside the gene matches: 6. The CDR3 consists of 14 residues. Germline CDR1 MNHEY, CDR2 SMNVEV (reference sequence). The CDR3 nucleotides are TGTGCCAGCAGTTACGCGGACAGGGGGAGTGGCTACACCTTC. It translates to CASSYADRGSGYTF.

This clone has only a few counts. In DNA, the CDR3 is TGTGCCAGTCTTCCCAGGGGACCCAATTCACCCCTCCACTTT. It encodes CASLPRGPNSPLHF. The V gene is TRBV19, the J gene TRBJ1-6; tentative D call: TRBD1 (6 bases). There are 14 residues in the CDR3. V was cut by 8 bases and J by 7 bases, with 15 bases left in between. The germline gives CDR1 LNHDA, CDR2 SQIVND (reference sequence).

The chain recombines TRBV28 with TRBJ1-1; possibly TRBD1 for D (5 bases). Germline V gene data show CDR1 as MDHEN and CDR2 as SYDVKM. There are 12 residues in the CDR3. V was shortened by 3 bases and J by 6 bases, with 8 bases between the two germline ends. DNA of the CDR3: TGTGCCAGCAGTTTGCAAGGGGCTGAAGCTTTCTTT. Amino acid sequence: CASSLQGAEAFF.

The chain carries TRBV4-2 and TRBJ2-1; 10 bases agree with TRBD1. The ends lost 4 bases at V and 4 bases at J; junction bases unmatched: 4. Germline V gene sequence: CDR1 LGHNA, CDR2 YNFKEQ. The CDR3 totals 15 residues. The CDR3 DNA reads as TGTGCCAGCAGCCGCCGGGGACAGGGGTACAATGAGCAGTTCTTC. This translates into CASSRRGQGYNEQFF.

The chain is built from TRBV11-1 and TRBJ2-7; 9 nucleotides agree with TRBD2. The CDR3 length is 15 residues. The ends lost 5 bases at V and 2 bases at J; junction bases unmatched: 7. In germline, CDR1 is SGHAT, CDR2 FQDESV (reference sequence). CDR3 bases: TGTGCCAGCAGCCCGGTACCTAGCGGGGCCTACGAGCAGTACTTC. Translation gives CASSPVPSGAYEQYF.

This sequence joins TRBV7-2 and TRBJ2-7, with 9 bases identical to TRBD2. The J segment lost 1 base and the V segment lost 8 bases, leaving 3 bases of the junction unmatched. This CDR3 is 13 amino acids long. Germline V lookup: CDR1 SGHTA, CDR2 FQGNSA. The CDR3 is CASRGGASYEQYF. CDR3 DNA sequence: TGTGCCAGCCGCGGGGGGGCGTCCTACGAGCAGTACTTC. Complete variable domain (other parts from reference TRBV7-2 and TRBJ2-7): GAGVSQSPSNKVTEKGKDVELRCDPISGHTALYWYRQSLGQGLEFLIYFQGNSAPDKSGLPSDRFSAERTGGSVSTLTIQRTQQEDSAVYLCASRGGASYEQYFGPGTRLTVT.

The chain couples TRBV27 to TRBJ2-3; 10 nucleotides match TRBD1. CDR3 size: 15 residues. V dropped 6 bases and J dropped 3; count of bases not matched to a gene: 6. Germline V CDR1 and CDR2: MNHEY, SMNVEV (reference sequence). CDR3: CASRSGQGNTDTQYF. CDR3 in DNA: TGTGCCAGCAGATCGGGACAGGGGAATACAGATACGCAGTATTTT.

The CDR3 is CAWIRERAGGAKNIQYF. CDR3 DNA: TGTGCCTGGATCAGGGAGCGAGCGGGGGGAGCCAAAAACATTCAGTACTTC. This rearrangement joins TRBV30 to TRBJ2-4, with 9 positions matching TRBD2. The CDR3 is 17 amino acids. Trimming removed 4 bases from V and 0 bases from J; junction bases left unmatched: 10. Germline CDR1 is GTSNPN and CDR2 is SVGIG (reference sequence).

V usage is TRBV5-1 and J usage is TRBJ2-3; TRBD1 might be the D (5 bases). Germline loops: CDR1 SGHRS, CDR2 YFSETQ. V was trimmed by 0 bases and J by 4 bases, leaving 12 bases between them. The CDR3 loop spans 15 amino acids. CDR3 in DNA: TGCGCCAGCAGCTTGGTGGGGCAAAACCCAGATACGCAGTATTTT. It translates to CASSLVGQNPDTQYF. Full variable domain (missing parts from reference TRBV5-1 and TRBJ2-3): KAGVTQTPRYLIKTRGQQVTLSCSPISGHRSVSWYQQTPGQGLQFLFEYFSETQRNKGNFPGRFSGRQFSNSRSEMNVSTLELGDSALYLCASSLVGQNPDTQYFGPGTRLTVL.

The gene calls are TRBV18 and TRBJ1-1; the match to TRBD1 covers 7 bases. Looked up from germline, CDR1 is KGHSH and CDR2 is LQKENI. The CDR3 is 15 amino acids. V shed 3 bases, J shed 0 bases, and the junction held 4 bases outside the gene matches. CDR3 loop: CASSPLRGMNTEAFF. Written as DNA, the CDR3 is TGTGCCAGCTCACCCCTCAGGGGGATGAACACTGAAGCTTTCTTT.

The genes are TRBV5-1 and TRBJ2-7; D gene uncertain. V lost 1 base and J 0 bases, leaving 8 bases between the germline ends. The CDR3 spans 14 residues. The germline gives CDR1 SGHRS, CDR2 YFSETQ. CDR3 amino acids: CASSLLATSYEQYF. CDR3 nucleotides: TGCGCCAGCAGCTTGTTAGCCACCTCCTACGAGCAGTACTTC.

The genes are TRBV19 and TRBJ2-7; D is possibly TRBD1 (5 bases). The CDR3 covers 13 residues. Germline CDR1 reads LNHDA; CDR2 reads SQIVND (reference sequence). V lost 8 bases and J lost 6, with 17 bases in between. Here the CDR3 DNA reads TGTGCCAGTTCCCAGGGTTTCGTCGGCGAGCAGTACTTC. The encoded protein is CASSQGFVGEQYF.

J is TRBJ1-2 and V is TRBV9; possible D gene TRBD1, 5 bases. V shed 0 bases and J shed 3 bases, with 15 bases lying between them. Germline V CDR1 and CDR2: SGDLS, YYNGEE. The CDR3 spans 16 residues. The CDR3 DNA follows: TGTGCCAGCAGCGTAGACGGGGGAACAGAGTACTATGGCTACACCTTC. As protein: CASSVDGGTEYYGYTF.